Shown below are 15 T cell receptor beta chains from a single sample sequenced in a study of blood T cells in healthy people across ages (dated by TCRdb to between 2015 and 2016). The method was 5' RACE. This sample was sequenced with an Illumina HiSeq 2500. A second about 7 to 12 cycle PCR used a sample-barcoded 5' primer and a J-beta primer mix. Clones were called with MiXCR by TCRdb after fastp trimmed the public reads at Q25, and only in-frame beta chains were retained. Identical CDR3 proteins give one entry, which carries the most common genes and DNA. The sample yields about 1,800,000 distinct CDR3 sequences; roughly 28% were counted once. Clones ranked in the top ten supply 7.7% of the sample. Sequencing was done on a sample of blood. The source of these receptors is a woman in her thirties in good health.

This clonotype showed up many times. The chain couples TRBV12-3 or TRBV12-4 to TRBJ2-7, with 7 bases aligning to TRBD2. The CDR3 runs to 15 residues. The V and J ends lost 4 bases and 3 bases, in that order; junction bases with no gene match: 9. CDR3 nucleotide sequence: TGTGCCAGCAGTTCCCCGGCTAGCGGATTCTACGAGCAGTACTTC. It codes for CASSSPASGFYEQYF.

This clonotype was seen a few times. J is TRBJ2-1 and V is TRBV6-2 or TRBV6-3; weak D call: TRBD2 (6 bases). Trimming took 2 bases from V and 4 from J, leaving 12 bases between them. Looked up from germline, CDR1 is MNHEY and CDR2 is SVGEGT. The CDR3 has 15 residues. The CDR3 here is CASSYNSGRYNEQFF. DNA for the CDR3: TGTGCCAGCAGTTACAACAGCGGGCGATACAATGAGCAGTTCTTC.

The chain employs TRBV4-1 and TRBJ1-2, with unresolved D. The V gene lost 3 bases and the J gene lost 1 base, with 12 bases spanning the gap. In germline, CDR1 is MGHRA, CDR2 YSYEKL. The CDR3 sequence is 15 residues long. The CDR3 sequence: CASSQGDTNNYGYTF. CDR3 nucleotide sequence: TGCGCCAGCAGCCAGGGCGACACGAATAACTATGGCTACACCTTC.

This clonotype showed up just a few times. This chain uses TRBV10-3 with TRBJ2-3; D is undetermined. CDR1 is ENHRY and CDR2 is SYGVKD in the germline V gene. This CDR3 spans 16 amino acids. V was pared by 6 bases and J by 4 bases, with 20 bases between. CDR3 sequence: CAISSALGRTADTQYF. CDR3 nucleotide sequence: TGTGCCATCAGCTCAGCGTTGGGCAGGACCGCAGATACGCAGTATTTT.

This clonotype was counted a few times. V is TRBV12-5 and J is TRBJ1-5; TRBD1 agrees at 8 bases. The V gene end was trimmed by 4 bases and the J gene end by 5 bases; junction bases not matched to a gene: 10. Per the germline V gene, CDR1 is LGHNT and CDR2 is FRNRAP. The CDR3 loop spans 16 amino acids. The CDR3 protein is CASGSSDRAIDQPQHF. In nucleotides, the CDR3 is TGTGCTAGTGGTTCTTCGGACAGGGCAATCGATCAGCCCCAGCATTTT.

Notes on this clonotype: A much larger clone sits a single nucleotide away, making a read error possible. The rearrangement joins TRBV29-1 to TRBJ2-1; D may be TRBD1 or TRBD2 (5 bases each). Near its end, the DNA agrees better with TRBJ2-7, so the J call may be wrong. CDR1 and CDR2 from the germline V gene are SQVTM and ANQGSEA. This CDR3 region has 13 residues. CDR3 loop: CSAAGDELYEQYF. DNA for the CDR3: TGCAGCGCCGCCGGGGACGAGTTATATGAGCAGTACTTC.

This chain connects TRBV29-1 to TRBJ2-3; no clear D. This CDR3 is 14 amino acids long. Per the germline V gene, CDR1 is SQVTM and CDR2 is ANQGSEA. The germline V and J ends were trimmed by 6 bases and 1 base, with 14 bases remaining between them. The CDR3: CSVTRGSRTDTQYF. The CDR3 nucleotides are TGCAGCGTGACGCGTGGCAGCCGCACAGATACGCAGTATTTT.

V is TRBV7-2 and J is TRBJ2-4; D perhaps matches TRBD2 (6 bases). CDR3 size: 17 residues. The V gene lost 1 base and the J gene lost 13 bases, with 26 bases spanning the gap. Germline CDR1 is SGHTA and CDR2 is FQGNSA. The CDR3 region is CASSLGGTGVPRNEQYF. The CDR3 DNA reads as TGTGCCAGCAGCTTAGGGGGGACGGGGGTTCCGCGGAATGAGCAGTACTTC.

The table lists this clonotype with a few counts. V gene TRBV7-2 combines with J gene TRBJ1-2; weak D call: TRBD1 (5 bases). V lost 5 bases to trimming and J lost 8 bases, with 15 bases between them. CDR1 SGHTA and CDR2 FQGNSA come from the germline V gene. The CDR3 spans 13 residues. The DNA of the CDR3 is TGTGCCAGCAGCCTCAGGGAGACCCGCGGCTACACCTTC. Protein sequence: CASSLRETRGYTF.

The V gene is TRBV29-1, the J gene TRBJ1-1; maybe TRBD1 (5 bases). The V gene lost 5 bases and the J gene lost 9 bases, with 16 bases spanning the gap. Germline V lookup: CDR1 SQVTM, CDR2 ANQGSEA. The CDR3 length is 12 residues. The CDR3 coding sequence is TGCAGCGTTCGGGACTCAAGAGACAAAGCTTTCTTT. Protein: CSVRDSRDKAFF.

This clonotype showed up many times. This chain connects TRBV15 to TRBJ2-7; D ambiguous. CDR3 length equals 13 residues. V was trimmed by 0 bases and J by 4 bases, leaving 7 bases between them. The germline V gene has CDR1 LNHNV and CDR2 YYDKDF (reference sequence). CDR3 protein: CATSRDLGYEQYF. Here the CDR3 DNA reads TGTGCCACCAGCAGAGATCTGGGATACGAGCAGTACTTC.

This clonotype appeared once. The chain uses TRBV12-3 or TRBV12-4 and TRBJ1-5, with 8 bases fitting TRBD1. With V trimmed by 5 bases and J by 0 bases, 9 bases remained unmatched. The CDR3 consists of 17 residues. CDR3 in amino acids: CASSLNRGDSSNQPQHF. The DNA for the CDR3 is TGTGCCAGCAGTCTAAACAGGGGGGATTCTAGCAATCAGCCCCAGCATTTT.

In this sample, this clonotype turned up a few times. The gene calls are TRBV28 and TRBJ2-5; D call uncertain. Trimming removed 6 bases at V and 4 bases at J, with 12 bases between. CDR1 and CDR2 (germline): MDHEN, SYDVKM. The CDR3 loop spans 13 amino acids. The CDR3 nucleotides are TGTGCCAGCAGGCGGTCTTCTGGAGAGACCCAGTACTTC. This sequence encodes CASRRSSGETQYF.

This clonotype has ten or more counts. The chain uses TRBV12-3 or TRBV12-4 and TRBJ2-7, with unresolved D. Trimming shortened V by 3 bases and J by 4 bases, and 7 bases separated the two germline ends. The CDR3 contains 12 residues. The CDR3 is CASSFLIYEQYF. CDR3 DNA: TGTGCCAGCAGTTTCCTTATTTACGAGCAGTACTTC.

This clonotype was detected a few times. The V call is TRBV28, the J call TRBJ2-7; the D gene is possibly TRBD2 (5 bases). Trimming took off 10 bases at V and 4 bases at J, with 11 bases between the two ends. Germline V lookup: CDR1 MDHEN, CDR2 SYDVKM. This CDR3 comprises 11 residues. The CDR3 bases are TGTGCCACCGACCGGGAATACGAGCAGTACTTC. Translation gives CATDREYEQYF. Variable domain in full (rest from reference TRBV28 and TRBJ2-7): DVKVTQSSRYLVKRTGEKVFLECVQDMDHENMFWYRQDPGLGLRLIYFSYDVKMKEKGDIPEGYSVSREKKERFSLILESASTNQTSMYLCATDREYEQYFGPGTRLTVT.